One and the same sample provided the 24 T cell receptor beta chains below, sequenced in a study of shared clonotypes between healthy human individuals. The repertoire was sequenced with immunoSEQ multiplex PCR; TCRdb's copy has only in-frame clones and lacks some. The data hold about 2.3 million clones, with 85% to 95% observed a single time. Sequencing used naive CD4+ T cells from PBMCs. Subset in this sample: CD45RA+ positively selected. The receptors here all came from a man aged 18-30 years in good health. Some clones in this sample may be carry-over from other donors' samples.

V gene TRBV7-9 combines with J gene TRBJ1-2, with TRBD1 as a possible D gene (6 bases). CDR1 SEHNR and CDR2 FQNEAQ come from the germline V gene (reference sequence). The CDR3 has 16 residues. V lost 4 bases to trimming and J lost 6 bases, with 21 bases between them. The CDR3 loop reads CASSSPAAGVYDGYTF. The DNA for the CDR3 is TGTGCCAGCAGCTCCCCCGCGGCAGGGGTATATGATGGCTACACCTTC.

The gene calls are TRBV6-4 and TRBJ2-7, with 8 nucleotides matching TRBD1. The germline CDR1 and CDR2 sequences are MRHNA and SNTAGT. Unmatched junction bases numbered 8, after V lost 4 bases and J lost 3 bases. The CDR3 runs 15 residues. In DNA form, the CDR3 reads TGTGCCAGCAGTGTTCAAGACAGGGGTGGCTACGAGCAGTACTTC. Translation gives CASSVQDRGGYEQYF.

This chain links TRBV30 with TRBJ1-5, with D uncertain. The V gene's germline CDR1 is GTSNPN and CDR2 SVGIG (reference sequence). The CDR3 loop spans 13 amino acids. The ends were cut back, 0 bases at V and 5 bases at J, with 8 bases in the middle. CDR3 loop: CAWSVAVDQPQHF. CDR3 in DNA: TGTGCCTGGAGTGTGGCTGTAGATCAGCCCCAGCATTTT.

The chain employs TRBV7-2 and TRBJ2-5; D is perhaps TRBD1 (6 bases). The germline CDR1 and CDR2 sequences are SGHTA and FQGNSA. CDR3 length equals 14 residues. Trimming removed 7 bases from V and 3 bases from J, with 15 bases in between. DNA of the CDR3: TGTGCCAGCAACGTGGGGGCTAATGAAGAGACCCAGTACTTC. It yields the protein CASNVGANEETQYF.

This CDR3 is CASSLGQPVTDTQYF. The CDR3 DNA sequence: TGCGCCAGCAGCCTGGGACAGCCGGTTACAGATACGCAGTATTTT. The chain employs TRBV5-1 and TRBJ2-3; 7 nucleotides agree with TRBD1. The J segment lost 3 bases and the V segment lost 4 bases, leaving 8 bases of the junction unmatched. Per the germline V gene, CDR1 is SGHRS and CDR2 is YFSETQ. The CDR3 spans 15 residues.

About this clone: The junction departs from the called germline gene at one end, perhaps through a read error. The V call is TRBV11-3, the J call TRBJ2-7, with D maybe TRBD1 (6 bases). The length of the CDR3 is 13 residues. Per the germline V gene, CDR1 is SGHNT and CDR2 is YENEEA. The CDR3 sequence is CAGSLGQYYEQYF. The CDR3 DNA reads as TGTGCCGGCAGCTTAGGACAGTACTACGAGCAGTACTTC.

V is TRBV4-2 and J is TRBJ1-1; D is unclear. V was shortened by 6 bases and J by 6 bases, with 17 bases between the two germline ends. Germline V gene lookup returns CDR1 LGHNA and CDR2 YNFKEQ. CDR3 length equals 14 residues. CDR3 loop: CASRTSEARPEAFF. In DNA form, the CDR3 reads TGTGCCAGCAGGACCTCGGAGGCGCGACCTGAAGCTTTCTTT.

A few counts support this clone. The sample contains more than one DNA sequence encoding this CDR3. The J gene is TRBJ2-7, the V gene TRBV28; a possible D gene is TRBD1 (5 bases). CDR3 size: 13 residues. The V gene lost 3 bases and the J gene lost 0 bases, with 6 bases spanning the gap. Germline V gene lookup returns CDR1 MDHEN and CDR2 SYDVKM. The DNA of the CDR3 is TGTGCCAGCAGTTTGACAGCCTCCTACGAGCAGTACTTC. Translating it yields CASSLTASYEQYF.

The chain joins TRBV7-3 to TRBJ2-1; 7 bases match TRBD1. The CDR3 is 15 amino acids. In germline, CDR1 is SGHTA, CDR2 FQGTGA. The V segment lost 4 bases and the J segment 3 bases; nucleotides outside the gene matches: 6. CDR3 sequence: CASSSTGDLYNEQFF. The CDR3 nucleotides read TGTGCCAGCAGCTCCACAGGGGACCTCTACAATGAGCAGTTCTTC.

The J gene is TRBJ2-1, the V gene TRBV7-2; 8 bases align to TRBD1. CDR1 and CDR2 from the germline V gene are SGHTA and FQGNSA. V lost 10 bases, J lost 12 bases, and 17 bases stayed unmatched. The CDR3 spans 14 residues. CDR3: CATLSRTGNYRQFF. The CDR3 DNA reads TGTGCCACCCTCTCCCGGACAGGGAATTATCGGCAGTTCTTC. Filled out from reference TRBV7-2 and TRBJ2-1, the complete variable domain reads GAGVSQSPSNKVTEKGKDVELRCDPISGHTALYWYRQSLGQGLEFLIYFQGNSAPDKSGLPSDRFSAERTGGSVSTLTIQRTQQEDSAVYLCATLSRTGNYRQFFGPGTRLTVL.

The chain carries TRBV4-1 and TRBJ2-7; D ambiguous. Germline lookup yields CDR1 MGHRA and CDR2 YSYEKL. Trimming left V 2 bases short and J 0 bases short, with 17 bases between. The CDR3 runs to 17 residues. CDR3 nucleotides: TGCGCCAGCAGCCAATTTCCGGTATCTAGTAGCTCCTACGAGCAGTACTTC. Translation gives CASSQFPVSSSSYEQYF.

This clone turned up a few times. The same CDR3 arises from other DNA sequences in this sample as well. V is TRBV19 and J is TRBJ1-2; a possible D gene is TRBD1 (5 bases). The germline CDR1 and CDR2 sequences are LNHDA and SQIVND (reference sequence). The CDR3 consists of 13 residues. Trimming removed 6 bases at V and 3 bases at J, with 11 bases between. CDR3 sequence: CASSIGGDYGYTF. CDR3 in DNA: TGTGCCAGTAGCATTGGGGGTGACTATGGCTACACCTTC. Supplemented by reference TRBV19 and TRBJ1-2, the full variable domain reads DGGITQSPKYLFRKEGQNVTLSCEQNLNHDAMYWYRQDPGQGLRLIYYSQIVNDFQKGDIAEGYSVSREKKESFPLTVTSAQKNPTAFYLCASSIGGDYGYTFGSGTRLTVV.

J is TRBJ2-3 and V is TRBV6-6; 7 bases line up with TRBD2. This CDR3 is built from 14 residues. CDR1 and CDR2 (germline): MNHNY, SVGAGI (reference sequence). After removal of 7 bases from V and 0 bases from J, the junction contained 4 bases not matched to a gene. CDR3 amino acids: CASKLAYSTDTQYF. The DNA for the CDR3 is TGTGCCAGCAAACTAGCGTATAGCACAGATACGCAGTATTTT.

The genes are TRBV2 and TRBJ2-7; TRBD2 matches at 9 bases. There are 15 residues in the CDR3. V lost 6 bases to trimming and J lost 5 bases; unmatched junction nucleotides: 11. CDR1 is SNHLY and CDR2 is FYNNEI in the germline V gene. In DNA, the CDR3 is TGTGCCAGCAGCGGAGCGGGAGGAAGATCCCACGAGCAGTACTTC. Its translation is CASSGAGGRSHEQYF.

The chain recombines TRBV2 with TRBJ1-4; perhaps TRBD1 as D (6 bases). Trimming removed 0 bases from V and 8 bases from J, with 16 bases in between. This CDR3 is 16 amino acids long. Germline values: CDR1 SNHLY, CDR2 FYNNEI. CDR3 bases: TGTGCCAGCAGTGAAGCGGATTACAGGGAAGGCGAAAAACTGTTTTTT. Translating gives CASSEADYREGEKLFF.

This chain connects TRBV28 to TRBJ1-5; D uncertain. Trimming took off 9 bases at V and 2 bases at J, with 17 bases between the two ends. CDR1 is MDHEN, CDR2 SYDVKM, per germline. There are 15 residues in the CDR3. The CDR3 sequence: CASGMRFSGNQPQHF. The CDR3 DNA reads as TGTGCCAGTGGTATGAGATTCTCGGGCAATCAGCCCCAGCATTTT.

The V gene is TRBV19, the J gene TRBJ1-1; the D is unclear. Trimming removed 6 bases from V and 6 bases from J, with 17 bases in between. CDR3 size: 14 residues. CDR1 and CDR2 (germline): LNHDA, SQIVND (reference sequence). The CDR3, as DNA: TGTGCCAGTAGCCCCGTGGTCAGCTCCTCTGAAGCTTTCTTT. It is translated as CASSPVVSSSEAFF.

The rearrangement uses TRBV28 and TRBJ1-4; D call uncertain. V lost 8 bases, J lost 0 bases, and 13 bases lay in between. Germline V lookup: CDR1 MDHEN, CDR2 SYDVKM. The CDR3 has 15 residues. The CDR3 loop reads CASGDGSATNEKLFF. CDR3 DNA sequence: TGTGCCAGCGGAGACGGCTCTGCAACTAATGAAAAACTGTTTTTT.

This chain uses TRBV7-8 with TRBJ2-5; TRBD1 or TRBD2 may be the D gene (6 bases each). The CDR3 contains 17 residues. Trimming took off 5 bases at V and 4 bases at J, with 23 bases between the two ends. Germline assignment: CDR1 SGHVS and CDR2 FQNEAQ. CDR3 nucleotides: TGTGCCAGCAGCCCTAGGGGGGAGGTGATCAGTTTAGAGACCCAGTACTTC. Translated: CASSPRGEVISLETQYF.

The rearrangement joins TRBV9 to TRBJ2-1, with D possibly being TRBD2 (7 bases). Germline-derived CDR1 and CDR2 are SGDLS and YYNGEE. V lost 0 bases and J 1 base, leaving 14 bases between the germline ends. The CDR3 is 17 amino acids. The CDR3 DNA follows: TGTGCCAGCAGCGTAGGAGGCGGGGGCGCATCCTACAATGAGCAGTTCTTC. This translates into CASSVGGGGASYNEQFF.

The CDR3 loop reads CASSQEGPGTGTQYF. CDR3 nucleotide sequence: TGCGCCAGCAGCCAAGAAGGACCGGGTACGGGGACCCAGTACTTC. V is TRBV4-1 and J is TRBJ2-5; D remains ambiguous. This CDR3 is 15 amino acids long. CDR1 and CDR2 from the germline V gene are MGHRA and YSYEKL. V lost 0 bases, J lost 7 bases, and 15 bases lay in between.

This clone was observed a single time. The chain is built from TRBV19 and TRBJ2-3, with TRBD2 matching over 10 bases. After removal of 4 bases from V and 5 bases from J, the junction contained 3 bases not matched to a gene. Germline CDR1 LNHDA, CDR2 SQIVND (reference sequence). CDR3 size: 14 residues. The CDR3 DNA sequence: TGTGCCAGTAGTACAGCGGGAGGGTTAGATACGCAGTATTTT. Protein product: CASSTAGGLDTQYF.

The chain joins TRBV6-6 to TRBJ1-5; D possibly corresponds to TRBD1 (5 bases). The CDR3 covers 15 residues. CDR1 is MNHNY and CDR2 is SVGAGI in the germline V gene (reference sequence). V gave up 2 bases and J gave up 5 bases, with 13 bases separating them. The CDR3 loop reads CASSYQQGGDQPQHF. CDR3 bases: TGTGCCAGCAGTTACCAGCAGGGTGGCGATCAGCCCCAGCATTTT.

The V gene is TRBV9, the J gene TRBJ1-3, with D tentatively TRBD1 (6 bases). Trimming removed 3 bases from V and 3 bases from J, with 16 bases in between. Germline loops: CDR1 SGDLS, CDR2 YYNGEE. This CDR3 is 16 amino acids long. The CDR3 coding sequence is TGTGCCAGCAGCGGTGGACAGCCCTACGTTGGAAACACCATATATTTT. Its protein product is CASSGGQPYVGNTIYF.